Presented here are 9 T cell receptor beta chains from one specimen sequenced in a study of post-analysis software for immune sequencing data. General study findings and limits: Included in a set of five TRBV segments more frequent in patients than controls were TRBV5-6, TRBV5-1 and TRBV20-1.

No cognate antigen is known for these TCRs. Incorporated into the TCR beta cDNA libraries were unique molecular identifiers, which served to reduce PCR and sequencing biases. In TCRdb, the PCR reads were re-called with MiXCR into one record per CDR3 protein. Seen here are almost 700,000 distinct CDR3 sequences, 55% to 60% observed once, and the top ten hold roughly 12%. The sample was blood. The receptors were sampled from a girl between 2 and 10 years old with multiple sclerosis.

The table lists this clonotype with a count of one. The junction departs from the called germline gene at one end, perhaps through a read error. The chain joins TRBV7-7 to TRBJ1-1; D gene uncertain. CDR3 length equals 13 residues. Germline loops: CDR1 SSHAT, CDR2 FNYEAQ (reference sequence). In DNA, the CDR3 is TGTGCCAGCAGTCCGGGCTTGAACACTGCAGCTTTCTTT. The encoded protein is CASSPGLNTAAFF. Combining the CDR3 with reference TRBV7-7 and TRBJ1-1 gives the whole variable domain GAGVSQSPRYKVTKRGQDVTLRCDPISSHATLYWYQQALGQGPEFLTYFNYEAQPDKSGLPSDRFSAERPEGSISTLTIQRTEQRDSAMYRCASSPGLNTAAFFGQGTRLTVV.

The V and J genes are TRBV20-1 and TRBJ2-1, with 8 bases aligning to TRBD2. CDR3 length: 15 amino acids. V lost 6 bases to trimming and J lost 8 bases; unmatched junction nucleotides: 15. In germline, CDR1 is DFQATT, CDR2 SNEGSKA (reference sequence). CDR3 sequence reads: CSALYGGALEHEQFF. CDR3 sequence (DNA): TGCAGTGCCCTTTACGGGGGGGCCTTAGAACATGAGCAGTTCTTC.

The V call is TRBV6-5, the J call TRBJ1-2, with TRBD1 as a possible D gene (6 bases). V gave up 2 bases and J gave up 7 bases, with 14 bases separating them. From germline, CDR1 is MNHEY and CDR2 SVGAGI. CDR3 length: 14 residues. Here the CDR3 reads CASSYGIQGTGYTF. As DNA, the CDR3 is TGTGCCAGCAGTTACGGGATACAGGGAACTGGCTACACCTTC.

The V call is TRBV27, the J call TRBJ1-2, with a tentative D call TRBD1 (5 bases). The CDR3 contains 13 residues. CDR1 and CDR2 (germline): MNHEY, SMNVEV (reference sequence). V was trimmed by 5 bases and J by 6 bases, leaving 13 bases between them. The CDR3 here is CASSPRQGDGYTF. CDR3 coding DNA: TGTGCCAGCAGTCCGCGGCAGGGTGATGGCTACACCTTC.

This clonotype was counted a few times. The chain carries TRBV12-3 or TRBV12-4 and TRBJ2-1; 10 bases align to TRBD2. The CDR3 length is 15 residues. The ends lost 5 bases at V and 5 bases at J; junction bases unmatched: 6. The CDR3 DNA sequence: TGTGCCAGCAGTCCCTATCTAGCGGGAGACAATGAGCAGTTCTTC. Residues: CASSPYLAGDNEQFF.

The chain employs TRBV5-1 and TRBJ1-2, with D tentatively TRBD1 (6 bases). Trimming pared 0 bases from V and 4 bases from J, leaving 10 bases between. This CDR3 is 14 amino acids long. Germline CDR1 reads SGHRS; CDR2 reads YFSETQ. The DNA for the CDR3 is TGCGCCAGCAGCTTGGCAGGGGATGGCTATGGCTACACCTTC. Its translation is CASSLAGDGYGYTF.

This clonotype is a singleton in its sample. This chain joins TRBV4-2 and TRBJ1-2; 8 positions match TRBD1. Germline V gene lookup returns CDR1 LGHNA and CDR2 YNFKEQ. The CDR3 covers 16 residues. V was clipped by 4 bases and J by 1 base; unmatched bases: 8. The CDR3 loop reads CASSPGQGADNYGYTF. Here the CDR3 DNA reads TGTGCCAGCAGCCCTGGGCAGGGGGCGGATAACTATGGCTACACCTTC.

The CDR3 loop reads CASIGGRTGNQPQHF. The DNA of the CDR3 is TGTGCCAGCATTGGGGGGCGCACGGGCAATCAGCCCCAGCATTTT. The chain uses TRBV2 and TRBJ1-5, with D possibly being TRBD1 (6 bases). Trimming removed 7 bases at V and 2 bases at J, with 15 bases between. The V gene's germline CDR1 is SNHLY and CDR2 FYNNEI. The CDR3 is 15 residues long.

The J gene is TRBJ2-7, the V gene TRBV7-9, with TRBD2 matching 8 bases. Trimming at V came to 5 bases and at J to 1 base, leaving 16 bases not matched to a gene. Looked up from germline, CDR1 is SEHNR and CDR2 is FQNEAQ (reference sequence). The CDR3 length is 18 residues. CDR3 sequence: CASSLGGLAGTFSYEQYF. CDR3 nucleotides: TGTGCCAGCAGCCTAGGGGGGCTAGCGGGTACCTTTTCCTACGAGCAGTACTTC.